This T cell receptor beta chain stems from a study of blood T cell repertoires in COVID-19. Whole-study context: Acute-phase and convalescent COVID-19 samples originated in the United States, Italy and Spain. In each case, the material was cDNA or gDNA derived from T cells, B-cell-depleted T cells, or PBMCs.

This clone was picked up one time. Original processing methods: Scientists estimated how many nucleated cells there were by amplifying reference gene primers. Only in-frame clones appear in the TCRdb table, and some are missing; sequencing was by immunoSEQ multiplex PCR. That table gives V, J and clone size, and the DNA gave D and trimming. This sample has 150,000 to 200,000 clones, with roughly 91% found just once. V gave up 2 bases and J gave up 10 bases; unmatched junction bases: 8. From germline, CDR1 is MNHEY and CDR2 SVGAGI. The CDR3 loop spans 14 amino acids. J is TRBJ1-2 and V is TRBV6-5, with 9 bases identical to TRBD1. This clonotype was obtained from a human donor in a cohort sampled during active COVID-19. Sequenced input: peripheral blood. CDR3 sequence reads: CASSYLGQGLTYTF. DNA for the CDR3: TGTGCCAGCAGTTACCTGGGACAGGGTCTTACCTACACCTTC.